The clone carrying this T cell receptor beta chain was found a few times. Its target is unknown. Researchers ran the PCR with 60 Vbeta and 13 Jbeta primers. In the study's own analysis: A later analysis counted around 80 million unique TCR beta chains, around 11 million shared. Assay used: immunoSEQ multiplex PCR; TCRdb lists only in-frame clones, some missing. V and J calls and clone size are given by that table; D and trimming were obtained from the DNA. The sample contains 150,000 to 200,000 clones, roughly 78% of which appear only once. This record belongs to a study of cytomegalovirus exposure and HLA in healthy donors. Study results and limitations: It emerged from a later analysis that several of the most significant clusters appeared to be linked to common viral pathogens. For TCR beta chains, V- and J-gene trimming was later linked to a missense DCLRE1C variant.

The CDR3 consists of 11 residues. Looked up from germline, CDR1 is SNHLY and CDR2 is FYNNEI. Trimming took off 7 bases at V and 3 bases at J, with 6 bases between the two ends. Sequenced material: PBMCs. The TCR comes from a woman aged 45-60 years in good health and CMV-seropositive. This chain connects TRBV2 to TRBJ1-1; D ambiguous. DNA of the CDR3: TGTGCCAGCACCGAGGACACTGAAGCTTTCTTT. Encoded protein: CASTEDTEAFF. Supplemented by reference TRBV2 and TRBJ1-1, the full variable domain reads EPEVTQTPSHQVTQMGQEVILRCVPISNHLYFYWYRQILGQKVEFLVSFYNNEISEKSEIFDDQFSVERPDGSNFTLKIRSTKLEDSAMYFCASTEDTEAFFGQGTRLTVV.